This T cell receptor beta chain was profiled in a study of blood T cell repertoires in COVID-19. Original methodology: The authors estimated nucleated cell counts from reference gene primer amplification. Profiling relied on immunoSEQ multiplex PCR, and the TCRdb table lists in-frame clones only, not all of them. D and trimming were read from the DNA, whereas the V and J calls and clone size are those reported in that table. The sample yields about 38,000 clones, approximately 94% seen once. This clone was seen once. The TCR comes from a human donor with active COVID-19. The donor label of this sample is uncertain. The sample taken for sequencing was peripheral blood.

DNA of the CDR3: TGCACCAGCAGCCATACGAGCCTGGGACTAGCGGGAGTTTCGGAAGAGACCCAGTACTTC. Amino acid sequence: CTSSHTSLGLAGVSEETQYF. The rearrangement uses TRBV1 and TRBJ2-5; the listed D gene, TRBD2, was not tested against the DNA. TRBV1 counts as a pseudogene. CDR3 length: 20 residues.